A single T cell receptor (beta chain) is shown here with its context. Its target antigen remains unknown. There are no base qualities to consult, and no much larger clone falls within one base. The sample's time point, from its label and the paper: baseline before first vaccination. Samples from vaccinated people were obtained from the UK trials COV001 and COV002, which included a single-blind randomized controlled phase 2/3 trial of AZD1222 (ChAdOx1 nCoV-19) in healthy adults. Trial participant PBMC samples were collected at day 0 and day 28 after the second dose for TCRbeta chain sequencing. This record comes from a study of T cell responses to AZD1222 COVID-19 vaccine (dated by TCRdb to the early 2020s). For the study in its entirety: AZD1222 recipients given second doses at about 4 weeks or at about 12 weeks were pooled, since spike-specific TCR depth and breadth were not found to differ between the two schedules. A total of 233 trial participants underwent TCR sequencing, of whom some 210 received two doses of AZD1222 and some 26 received two doses of the MenACWY control vaccine. Trial participants were enrolled by age into 18-55, 56-69 and 70-plus year subgroups, with about 150, 27 and 61 TCR-sequenced participants respectively. Results the study describes overall, beyond this receptor: After two AZD1222 doses, spike-specific TCR breadth and depth were significantly higher than at day 0 and than in MenACWY recipients. Conclusions about previously exposed vaccinees were limited because only six or seven AZD1222 recipients were SARS-CoV-2 seropositive at baseline. In the small 56-69-year group, the increase in depth fell short of significance, most likely because of low power. Nearly half of unique spike-specific TCRs reportedly recognized epitopes outside regions mutated in the B.1.351 and B.1.1.7 variants. Participants were mostly white British and included more females than males, and it was suggested by the authors that clonal diversity may have been underestimated. Because no samples from the day 14 peak response were available, repertoires could be characterized only after the peak T cell response. Vaccine-associated CD4 TCRs spanned the whole spike protein, with dominant responses in regions 160-218 and 743-854.

The CDR3 regions of human TCRbeta chains were analyzed by immunosequencing. The study's own analysis went as follows. TCRs in the repertoires were compared against a reference library of SARS-CoV-2-specific TCRs that had been generated with the MIRA antigen-specificity platform. Breadth was defined as the fraction of unique TCRs that were SARS-CoV-2-associated, and depth was defined as the fraction of total T cells that were SARS-CoV-2-associated. Each spike-specific TCR was assigned to its reactive spike region and to a CD4 or CD8 class using the MIRA data. Log10-transformed breadth and depth values were compared by one-way ANOVA with Sidak's multiple comparisons tests. The clones in this table, taken by TCRdb from immuneACCESS, are in-frame only. Not every clone is retained; where verified, under half of the shortfall comes from an unresolved V gene, and the cause of the rest is unknown. For V, J and clone size, that table is used; D and trimming come from the DNA. Within this sample are 150,000 to 200,000 clones, with 80% to 90% of them counted one time only. The ten largest clonotypes hold roughly 6% of the sample.

This receptor was taken from an adult in good health. Sequencing used peripheral blood, obtained on day 0 of AZD1222 vaccination.

At the DNA level, the sequence is TGTGCCAGCAGCAATTTGGGCAATGAGCAGTTCTTC. Translated, this gives CASSNLGNEQFF. Recombination joined TRBV12-3 or TRBV12-4 with TRBJ2-1, with the D gene too uncertain to name. V and J lose 6 bases and 6 bases, and a span of 9 bases separates them. The CDR3 runs 12 residues from the cysteine to the phenylalanine. The DNA shown is the 36-base CDR3, in frame from base 1.